This T cell receptor (beta chain) appears in the sequencing data of a study of vaccination and CD4 T cells after COVID-19. Study-level background: Post-diagnosis, post-COVID samples were collected after a median approximately three months, ranging 35 to 161. Culture controls were given either a CEFX pool, an HIV-1 Nef pool, or no peptide. Study results and caveats: Although the median of SARS-CoV-2-reactive clonotypes rose from approximately 21 to 40, the change was not significant.

The treatment is: roughly nine-day PBMC culture with coronavirus spike peptide pools or control peptides (ViraFEST assay). As for this clonotype: Its specificity is not known.

The length of the CDR3 is 15 residues. Trimming left V 5 bases short and J 8 bases short, with 22 bases between. The germline V gene encodes CDR1 SGHRS and CDR2 YFSETQ. The Oncomine TCR Beta short-read assay was what sequenced the DNA obtained from cultured CD4+ T cells. TCRdb analysed the PCR reads with MiXCR anew, one entry per CDR3 protein. Here the sample spans around 20,000 distinct CDR3 sequences, about 44% being singletons. The chain is built from TRBV5-1 and TRBJ1-2, with a possible D match to TRBD1 (5 bases). The origin of this receptor is a human donor who had recovered from COVID-19. Sequenced here: CD4+ T cells from blood, cultured in vitro, sampled before SARS-CoV-2 vaccination. The CDR3: CASSYGTDSDTGYTF. The DNA for the CDR3 is TGCGCCAGCAGTTACGGGACGGATTCCGACACGGGCTACACCTTC.